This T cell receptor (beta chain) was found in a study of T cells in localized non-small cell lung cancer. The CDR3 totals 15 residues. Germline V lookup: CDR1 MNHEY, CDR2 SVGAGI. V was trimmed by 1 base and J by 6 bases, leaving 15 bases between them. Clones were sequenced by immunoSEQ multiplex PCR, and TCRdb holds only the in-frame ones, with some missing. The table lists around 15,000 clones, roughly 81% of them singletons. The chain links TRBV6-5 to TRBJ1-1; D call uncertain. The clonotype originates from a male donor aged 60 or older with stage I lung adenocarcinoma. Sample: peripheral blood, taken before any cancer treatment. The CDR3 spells CASSYLAAREAEAFF. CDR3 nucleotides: TGTGCCAGCAGTTACTTAGCGGCCCGGGAGGCTGAAGCTTTCTTT.